These 24 T cell receptor beta chains were sequenced from one sample in a study of blood T cell repertoires in COVID-19 (dated by TCRdb to the early 2020s). The library came from the immunoSEQ multiplex PCR assay. TCRdb provides this immuneACCESS table in a form limited to in-frame rearrangements. Some clones are lacking; in checked studies, under half of them reflect an unresolved V gene, and why the rest are absent is not known. This sample holds approximately 110,000 clones; 85% to 90% were observed only once. The top ten clonotypes cover roughly 0.94% of the sample. Material for sequencing was peripheral blood. The receptors here all came from a woman aged 50 to 60 with active or convalescent COVID-19.

V and J are TRBV19 and TRBJ2-5; 7 bases fit TRBD1. The J segment lost 2 bases and the V segment lost 4 bases, leaving 7 bases of the junction unmatched. The CDR3 length is 15 residues. Germline CDR1 is LNHDA and CDR2 is SQIVND (reference sequence). The CDR3 loop is CASSTQGVPQETQYF. The CDR3, as DNA: TGTGCCAGTAGTACCCAGGGGGTACCTCAAGAGACCCAGTACTTC.

The rearrangement joins TRBV11-3 to TRBJ2-1, with TRBD1 as a possible D gene (5 bases). Germline loops: CDR1 SGHNT, CDR2 YENEEA. CDR3 size: 15 residues. The V end was cut by 1 base, the J end by 2 bases, with 9 bases between. CDR3 in DNA: TGTGCCAGCAGCTTAGGACAGAGCCCCTACAATGAGCAGTTCTTC. Its protein is CASSLGQSPYNEQFF.

The chain combines TRBV30 with TRBJ2-6; weak D call: TRBD1 (5 bases). The germline V gene has CDR1 GTSNPN and CDR2 SVGIG (reference sequence). The V gene lost 1 base and the J gene lost 4 bases, with 8 bases spanning the gap. The CDR3 extends over 14 amino acids. The CDR3 protein is CAWSAGSGANVLTF. DNA of the CDR3: TGTGCCTGGAGTGCAGGGTCCGGGGCCAACGTCCTGACTTTC.

The V call is TRBV24-1, the J call TRBJ1-2; D uncertain. This CDR3 has 11 residues. Germline V gene data show CDR1 as KGHDR and CDR2 as SFDVKD. Trimming took off 4 bases at V and 3 bases at J, with 2 bases between the two ends. This CDR3 reads CATSDYYGYTF. Here the CDR3 DNA reads TGTGCCACCAGTGACTACTATGGCTACACCTTC.

This clone was detected a few times. Different DNA sequences within this sample yield the same CDR3. This chain connects TRBV18 to TRBJ2-5, with 8 bases that match TRBD1. CDR3 length equals 15 residues. Germline-derived CDR1 and CDR2 are KGHSH and LQKENI. The J segment lost 2 bases and the V segment lost 3 bases, leaving 5 bases of the junction unmatched. DNA for the CDR3: TGTGCCAGCTCACCTGGGACAGGAGGGCAAGAGACCCAGTACTTC. Translation: CASSPGTGGQETQYF. Combining the CDR3 with reference TRBV18 and TRBJ2-5 gives the whole variable domain NAGVMQNPRHLVRRRGQEARLRCSPMKGHSHVYWYRQLPEEGLKFMVYLQKENIIDESGMPKERFSAEFPKEGPSILRIQQVVRGDSAAYFCASSPGTGGQETQYFGPGTRLLVL.

This clone occurred a few times. The CDR3 DNA reads TGTGCCAGCAGCCAAGATAAAGGCTGGGAGCCCACAGATACGCAGTATTTT. Translated: CASSQDKGWEPTDTQYF. This chain connects TRBV3-1 (or the pseudogene TRBV3-2) to TRBJ2-3; possibly TRBD2 for D (5 bases). CDR1 is LGHDT, CDR2 YNNKEL, per germline (reference sequence). Trimming cost V 0 bases and J 2 bases, with 15 bases left between them. CDR3 length: 17 residues.

V and J are TRBV6-2 or TRBV6-3 and TRBJ1-2, with a possible D match to TRBD1 (5 bases). Germline CDR1 and CDR2: MNHEY and SVGEGT. The CDR3 is 14 amino acids. V was pared by 2 bases and J by 4 bases, with 11 bases between. CDR3 DNA: TGTGCCAGCAGTTACAGGGGACTACTCTATGGCTACACCTTC. Translating gives CASSYRGLLYGYTF.

This clone is a singleton in its sample. This chain links TRBV19 with TRBJ2-7; TRBD1 matches at 8 bases. CDR1 and CDR2 (germline): LNHDA, SQIVND (reference sequence). CDR3 length equals 17 residues. V lost 3 bases to trimming and J lost 2 bases; unmatched junction nucleotides: 12. CDR3 region: CASSISPTGVRTYEQYF. CDR3 nucleotide sequence: TGTGCCAGTAGTATCTCCCCGACAGGGGTCAGAACCTACGAGCAGTACTTC.

The genes are TRBV5-6 and TRBJ2-7; 9 bases are a match to TRBD2. V gave up 4 bases and J gave up 7 bases; unmatched junction bases: 18. This CDR3 is built from 17 residues. Germline V lookup: CDR1 SGHDT, CDR2 YYEEEE. The CDR3 DNA reads as TGTGCCAGCAGCGGAAGCGGGGGGACCCCAGGGTCCCGGGAGCAGTACTTC. This sequence encodes CASSGSGGTPGSREQYF.

The chain is built from TRBV6-2 or TRBV6-3 and TRBJ2-3, with D possibly matching TRBD2 (7 bases). The CDR3 sequence is 15 residues long. The germline gives CDR1 MNHEY, CDR2 SVGEGT. Trimming took 6 bases from V and 2 from J, leaving 15 bases between them. This CDR3 is CASSPGQRDTDTQYF. The CDR3 bases are TGTGCCAGCAGCCCCGGACAGCGGGACACAGATACGCAGTATTTT.

The chain links TRBV9 to TRBJ2-7; 13 bases agree with TRBD2. Trimming removed 4 bases from V and 5 bases from J; junction bases left unmatched: 9. The length of the CDR3 is 16 residues. Germline V gives CDR1 SGDLS, CDR2 YYNGEE. The CDR3 DNA sequence: TGTGCCAGCAGCCTTACTAGCGGGAGGGCGAGCGACGAGCAGTACTTC. Protein sequence: CASSLTSGRASDEQYF.

The chain recombines TRBV5-4 with TRBJ2-5; TRBD1 is a possible D gene (5 bases). In germline, CDR1 is SGHNT, CDR2 YYREEE (reference sequence). The CDR3 loop spans 13 amino acids. The V and J ends lost 0 bases and 3 bases respectively, with 6 bases between them. The CDR3 reads CASSLAREETQYF. Written as DNA, the CDR3 is TGTGCCAGCAGCTTGGCCAGGGAAGAGACCCAGTACTTC.

The chain employs TRBV28 and TRBJ2-7; 10 positions match TRBD2. The CDR3 is made up of 16 amino acids. Germline V gene sequence: CDR1 MDHEN, CDR2 SYDVKM. The J segment lost 6 bases and the V segment lost 8 bases, leaving 16 bases of the junction unmatched. CDR3 region: CASPRGVSSGSVEQYF. Here the CDR3 DNA reads TGTGCCAGCCCAAGAGGGGTGTCTAGCGGGAGTGTCGAGCAGTACTTC.

The V call is TRBV7-9, the J call TRBJ2-2; D perhaps matches TRBD2 (6 bases). V lost 4 bases to trimming and J lost 2 bases, with 11 bases between them. CDR1 is SEHNR and CDR2 is FQNEAQ in the germline V gene (reference sequence). The CDR3 loop spans 15 amino acids. CDR3 region: CASSSGTFNTGELFF. CDR3 coding DNA: TGTGCCAGCAGCTCGGGGACTTTTAACACCGGGGAGCTGTTTTTT.

This chain joins TRBV3-1 (or the pseudogene TRBV3-2) and TRBJ2-7, with TRBD1 matching 12 bases. The CDR3 consists of 13 residues. Unmatched junction bases numbered 2, after V lost 4 bases and J lost 7 bases. Per germline, CDR1 LGHDT and CDR2 YNNKEL (reference sequence). The CDR3 DNA is TGTGCCAGCAGCCGGGACAGGGGGCAAGAGCAGTACTTC. Encoded protein: CASSRDRGQEQYF.

The gene calls are TRBV3-1 (or the pseudogene TRBV3-2) and TRBJ2-7; D is uncertain. CDR3 size: 15 residues. The V end was cut by 1 base, the J end by 7 bases, with 17 bases between. CDR1 is LGHDT, CDR2 YNNKEL, per germline (reference sequence). The CDR3 nucleotides read TGTGCCAGCAGCCAAGTAAACGGGTCCCTCCTGGAGCAGTACTTC. Protein product: CASSQVNGSLLEQYF.

The gene calls are TRBV4-1 and TRBJ2-5, with TRBD2 matching 7 bases. The V segment lost 4 bases and the J segment 5 bases; nucleotides outside the gene matches: 13. The V gene's germline CDR1 is MGHRA and CDR2 YSYEKL. The CDR3 length is 16 residues. The CDR3 sequence: CASSPRSVRERETQYF. The CDR3 DNA sequence: TGCGCCAGCAGCCCCCGCTCCGTGCGGGAGCGTGAGACCCAGTACTTC.

The rearrangement uses TRBV6-2 or TRBV6-3 and TRBJ2-2; 14 bases fit TRBD2. CDR3 size: 16 residues. Germline CDR1 is MNHEY and CDR2 is SVGEGT. Trimming cost V 5 bases and J 3 bases; bases outside gene matches: 2. Here the CDR3 reads CASSQGLAGDTGELFF. The CDR3 region has the DNA TGTGCCAGCAGTCAGGGACTAGCGGGGGACACCGGGGAGCTGTTTTTT.

The sample holds one count of this clone. This chain joins TRBV18 and TRBJ1-6; TRBD1 might be the D (6 bases). The V end lost 0 bases, the J end lost 10 bases, and 16 bases lay between the germline ends. The germline V gene encodes CDR1 KGHSH and CDR2 LQKENI. This CDR3 contains 16 residues. CDR3 in amino acids: CASSPPGTPRGSPLHF. As DNA, the CDR3 is TGTGCCAGCTCACCACCTGGGACACCTCGTGGATCACCCCTCCACTTT.

The chain links TRBV15 to TRBJ2-2; tentative D call: TRBD1 (6 bases). CDR3 length: 17 amino acids. Trimming removed 3 bases at V and 3 bases at J, with 17 bases between. Germline values: CDR1 LNHNV, CDR2 YYDKDF (reference sequence). This CDR3 reads CATSSLYRAGDTGELFF. CDR3 coding DNA: TGTGCCACCAGCAGCCTATACAGGGCCGGGGACACCGGGGAGCTGTTTTTT.

This clone was seen once. This chain links TRBV4-2 with TRBJ2-2, with TRBD2 as a possible D gene (6 bases). Trimming left V 2 bases short and J 7 bases short, with 17 bases between. This CDR3 spans 16 amino acids. CDR1 and CDR2 from the germline V gene are LGHNA and YNFKEQ. CDR3 loop: CASSQRDSRVGGELFF. In DNA, the CDR3 is TGTGCCAGCAGCCAAAGGGACTCCCGCGTAGGCGGGGAGCTGTTTTTT.

The chain recombines TRBV7-3 with TRBJ2-1; TRBD2 matches 15 bases. Germline V gives CDR1 SGHTA, CDR2 FQGTGA. The CDR3 is made up of 15 amino acids. The V gene end was trimmed by 4 bases and the J gene end by 8 bases; junction bases not matched to a gene: 3. The CDR3 here is CASSSGLAGGHEQFF. CDR3 nucleotides: TGTGCCAGCAGCTCGGGACTAGCGGGGGGCCATGAGCAGTTCTTC.

V usage is TRBV7-9 and J usage is TRBJ2-7; tentatively, D is TRBD2 (5 bases). Looked up from germline, CDR1 is SEHNR and CDR2 is FQNEAQ (reference sequence). Trimming removed 3 bases from V and 4 bases from J, with 10 bases in between. This CDR3 region has 13 residues. The CDR3 DNA is TGTGCCAGCAGCTTGGGTCTAGCTTACGAGCAGTACTTC. It is translated as CASSLGLAYEQYF.

The V call is TRBV19, the J call TRBJ2-5, with D perhaps matching TRBD2 (5 bases). The germline V and J ends were trimmed by 6 bases and 2 bases, with 13 bases remaining between them. The germline gives CDR1 LNHDA, CDR2 SQIVND (reference sequence). There are 14 residues in the CDR3. This chain's CDR3 is CASRDGQRQETQYF. Here the CDR3 DNA reads TGTGCCAGTAGGGACGGTCAGCGGCAAGAGACCCAGTACTTC.